This paragraph covers one T cell receptor (beta chain) sequence. Original handling: Estimated nucleated cell counts came from reference gene primer amplification. Using immunoSEQ multiplex PCR, the repertoire was profiled, and TCRdb retains in-frame clones only, with some absent. Clone size and the V and J calls come from that table; the DNA yielded D and trimming. The sample shows about 380,000 clones, 80% to 90% of them seen only once. This sample was taken from a study of blood T cell repertoires in COVID-19. Study as a whole: The United States, Italy and Spain supplied acute and convalescent COVID-19 samples.

In assigning cohorts, the study relied on participant-reported clinical history. Before being deemed recovered, Cohort 3 donors had two negative PCRs, clearance, or symptom resolution. Trimming took 9 bases from V and 6 from J, leaving 17 bases between them. Germline assignment: CDR1 MNHEY and CDR2 SMNVEV (reference sequence). CDR3 length equals 13 residues. The chain recombines TRBV27 with TRBJ1-2; D not resolved. The receptor was isolated from a man aged 25-45 years who had recovered from COVID-19. Sequencing used PBMCs or T cells enriched from blood (not recorded which). CDR3 region: CARRIPVGHGYTF. Written as DNA, the CDR3 is TGTGCCAGAAGGATCCCGGTGGGCCATGGCTACACCTTC.